The rows below give T cell receptor beta chains drawn from one sample of a study of cytomegalovirus exposure and HLA in healthy donors. The data were produced by immunoSEQ multiplex PCR, yet TCRdb's version contains in-frame clones alone and is incomplete. The table lists 150,000 to 200,000 clones, roughly two thirds of them singletons. Sequenced sample: PBMCs. The receptors here all came from a woman between 18 and 30 years old in good health and CMV-seropositive. The CDR3 runs from the conserved cysteine through the conserved F or W. Each record gives: clone size, V gene, D gene, J gene, CDR3 protein, CDR3 DNA. The D gene is left open where the match is weak. The listing skips clone size in some rows; elsewhere it reads once, few, many or a size class.

clone size: few; V gene: TRBV4-3; D gene: -; J gene: TRBJ2-7; CDR3 protein: CASSQDRVAEQYF; CDR3 DNA: TGCGCCAGCAGCCAAGATCGGGTAGCGGAGCAGTACTTC
clone size: few; V gene: TRBV30; D gene: -; J gene: TRBJ1-2; CDR3 protein: CAWRADYGYTF; CDR3 DNA: TGTGCCTGGAGGGCTGACTATGGCTACACCTTC
clone size: -; V gene: TRBV6-5; D gene: TRBD2; J gene: TRBJ2-1; CDR3 protein: CASSSGLAGGNEQFF; CDR3 DNA: TGTGCCAGCAGTTCCGGACTAGCGGGGGGCAATGAGCAGTTCTTC
clone size: -; V gene: TRBV7-2; D gene: TRBD1; J gene: TRBJ1-4; CDR3 protein: CASSLEGQGLEDEKLFF; CDR3 DNA: TGTGCCAGCAGCTTAGAAGGACAGGGGTTGGAAGATGAAAAACTGTTTTTT
clone size: -; V gene: TRBV4-2; D gene: -; J gene: TRBJ2-7; CDR3 protein: CASSLDGRDSYEQYF; CDR3 DNA: TGTGCCAGCAGCCTCGACGGCAGGGATTCCTACGAGCAGTACTTC
clone size: few; V gene: TRBV7-9; D gene: TRBD1; J gene: TRBJ2-7; CDR3 protein: CASSFLRDRVSHEQYF; CDR3 DNA: TGTGCCAGCAGCTTTTTGCGGGACAGGGTTTCCCACGAGCAGTACTTC
clone size: -; V gene: TRBV2; D gene: -; J gene: TRBJ2-5; CDR3 protein: CASSASSWETQYF; CDR3 DNA: TGTGCCAGCAGTGCGTCTAGCTGGGAGACCCAGTACTTC
clone size: -; V gene: TRBV5-4; D gene: -; J gene: TRBJ2-7; CDR3 protein: CASSVPGTGTREQYF; CDR3 DNA: TGTGCCAGCAGCGTACCCGGGACAGGGACTAGGGAGCAGTACTTC
clone size: -; V gene: TRBV6-6; D gene: -; J gene: TRBJ1-2; CDR3 protein: CASSPRGYTF; CDR3 DNA: TGTGCCAGCAGTCCCAGGGGCTACACCTTC
clone size: -; V gene: TRBV19; D gene: -; J gene: TRBJ2-1; CDR3 protein: CASSIISGSEQFF; CDR3 DNA: TGTGCCAGTAGTATTATATCAGGTTCTGAGCAGTTCTTC
clone size: -; V gene: TRBV5-1; D gene: -; J gene: TRBJ1-6; CDR3 protein: CASSLRQGSNSPLHF; CDR3 DNA: TGCGCCAGCAGCTTGCGGCAGGGAAGTAATTCACCCCTCCACTTT
clone size: -; V gene: TRBV14; D gene: TRBD1; J gene: TRBJ2-2; CDR3 protein: CASSQSRGRGGELFF; CDR3 DNA: TGTGCCAGCAGCCAATCCAGGGGGCGCGGCGGGGAGCTGTTTTTT
clone size: -; V gene: TRBV10-3; D gene: TRBD2; J gene: TRBJ2-3; CDR3 protein: CAIRGTSGGASDTQYF; CDR3 DNA: TGTGCCATCAGAGGGACTAGCGGGGGGGCCTCTGATACGCAGTATTTT
clone size: -; V gene: TRBV7-9; D gene: -; J gene: TRBJ2-7; CDR3 protein: CASSRTPGDGSSSYEQYF; CDR3 DNA: TGTGCCAGCAGCCGTACCCCAGGGGACGGGTCGAGCTCCTACGAGCAGTACTTC
clone size: -; V gene: TRBV6-5; D gene: -; J gene: TRBJ2-3; CDR3 protein: CASSEADTQYF; CDR3 DNA: TGTGCCAGCAGTGAGGCAGATACGCAGTATTTT